This T cell receptor (beta chain) was recovered during a study of blood T cell repertoires in COVID-19. Original data processing: Counts of nucleated cells, estimated from reference gene primer amplification, were obtained. The data were produced by immunoSEQ multiplex PCR, yet TCRdb's version contains in-frame clones alone and is incomplete. V, J and clone size are taken as reported in that table, and D and trimming were inferred from the DNA itself. Among roughly 130,000 clones, 84% were seen once, and the ten largest hold around 12%. Germline CDR1 reads SQVTM; CDR2 reads ANQGSEA. The J segment lost 4 bases and the V segment lost 4 bases, leaving 7 bases of the junction unmatched. CDR3 length: 14 amino acids.

This clonotype originated in a woman aged 30 to 39 who had recovered from COVID-19. The sample taken for sequencing was peripheral blood. This sequence joins TRBV29-1 and TRBJ1-1, with TRBD1 matching over 9 bases. DNA for the CDR3: TGCAGCGTTGCCTACAGGGGGCTGAGCACTGAAGCTTTCTTT. Protein product: CSVAYRGLSTEAFF.